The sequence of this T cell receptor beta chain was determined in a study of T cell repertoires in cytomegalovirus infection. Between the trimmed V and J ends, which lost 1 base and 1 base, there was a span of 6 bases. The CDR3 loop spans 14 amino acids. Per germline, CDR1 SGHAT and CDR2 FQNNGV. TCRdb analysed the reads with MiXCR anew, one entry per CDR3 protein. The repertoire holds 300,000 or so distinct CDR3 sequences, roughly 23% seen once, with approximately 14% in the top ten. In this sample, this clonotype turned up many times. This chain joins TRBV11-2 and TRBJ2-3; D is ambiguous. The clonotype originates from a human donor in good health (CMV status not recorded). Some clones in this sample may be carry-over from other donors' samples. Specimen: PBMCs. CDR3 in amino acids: CASSLAGRTDTQYF. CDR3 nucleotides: TGTGCCAGCAGCTTAGCTGGGCGCACAGATACGCAGTATTTT.